The TCR beta chain described here comes from a study of long-term antiretroviral therapy in people with HIV. It was version v3.0 of the immunoSEQ assay that was run at survey level. Sequencing had a target that covered about 40,000-55,000 T-cell genomes per sample. The assay was immunoSEQ multiplex PCR, and TCRdb's table has in-frame clones only and misses some. The table shows under 45,000 clones, with approximately 93% occurring only once. The germline CDR1 and CDR2 sequences are LGHNA and YNFKEQ. J was trimmed by 4 bases and V by 4 bases; bases with no gene match: 5. CDR3 length equals 15 residues. Broader study findings: Older ART regimens were possibly in use when the blood was collected between about 2003 and 2017.

To note about this clone: As yet, its antigen is unknown.

Treatment of all HIV participants took place in the United States. This chain links TRBV4-2 with TRBJ2-3; 10 nucleotides align to TRBD1. Source: unsorted PBMCs, taken more than 5 years after starting antiretroviral therapy. The sequence was collected from a woman aged 45-65 years with HIV. CDR3 amino acids: CASSRGTGVADTQYF. The CDR3 coding sequence is TGTGCCAGCAGCCGCGGGACAGGGGTGGCAGATACGCAGTATTTT.